Following are 25 T cell receptor beta chains from one sample sequenced in a study of yellow fever vaccine responses in identical twins. TCRdb re-called the RT-PCR reads through MiXCR, storing one row per CDR3 protein. The sample includes approximately 20,000 distinct CDR3 sequences, over 65% of them seen just once. The starting material was T cells from blood (PBMCs), unsorted or a sorted subset (not recorded which), obtained before or after yellow fever vaccination (not recorded which). These receptors originate from a woman aged 18 to 35 who received the yellow fever vaccine.

The chain is built from TRBV4-3 and TRBJ1-2, with a possible D match to TRBD1 (6 bases). CDR1 and CDR2 from the germline V gene are LGHNA and YSLEER. CDR3 length: 16 residues. V gave up 4 bases and J gave up 3 bases, with 18 bases separating them. The CDR3 sequence is CASSRDGGRTDYGYTF. The CDR3 DNA sequence: TGCGCCAGCAGCCGTGACGGGGGCAGAACTGACTATGGCTACACCTTC.

The chain recombines TRBV9 with TRBJ2-3; a possible D gene is TRBD2 (6 bases). This CDR3 is built from 13 residues. V lost 4 bases and J 5 bases, leaving 11 bases between the germline ends. Germline lookup yields CDR1 SGDLS and CDR2 YYNGEE. The CDR3 nucleotides read TGTGCCAGCAGCCCTCGGGGGAAAGATACGCAGTATTTT. Translating it yields CASSPRGKDTQYF.

This chain uses TRBV2 with TRBJ2-1; a weak D match, TRBD1 (6 bases). Germline-derived CDR1 and CDR2 are SNHLY and FYNNEI. The CDR3 is 14 residues long. V was shortened by 3 bases and J by 10 bases, with 16 bases between the two germline ends. The CDR3 region is CASSDLVKRGEQFF. CDR3 in DNA: TGTGCCAGCAGTGATTTGGTTAAAAGGGGGGAGCAGTTCTTC. Drawing the rest from reference TRBV2 and TRBJ2-1, the complete variable domain is EPEVTQTPSHQVTQMGQEVILRCVPISNHLYFYWYRQILGQKVEFLVSFYNNEISEKSEIFDDQFSVERPDGSNFTLKIRSTKLEDSAMYFCASSDLVKRGEQFFGPGTRLTVL.

The genes are TRBV11-3 and TRBJ2-7, with D tentatively TRBD1 (6 bases). Germline V CDR1 and CDR2: SGHNT, YENEEA. V was shortened by 1 base and J by 3 bases, with 10 bases between the two germline ends. The CDR3 totals 14 residues. CDR3 sequence (DNA): TGTGCCAGCAGCTTAGGGACAGTCAACTACGAGCAGTACGTC. This translates into CASSLGTVNYEQYV.

This rearrangement joins TRBV5-1 to TRBJ2-3; perhaps TRBD2 as D (5 bases). Between the trimmed V and J ends, which lost 4 bases and 1 base, there was a span of 16 bases. This CDR3 has 16 residues. In germline, CDR1 is SGHRS, CDR2 YFSETQ. The CDR3, as DNA: TGCGCCAGCAGCCTGCAAGGGAGTAGCGGCACAGATACGCAGTATTTT. Its translation: CASSLQGSSGTDTQYF.

This chain joins TRBV7-3 and TRBJ2-1, with D possibly TRBD2 on 6 matching bases. The CDR3 loop spans 13 amino acids. Germline values: CDR1 SGHTA, CDR2 FQGTGA. The germline V and J ends were trimmed by 1 base and 5 bases, with 6 bases remaining between them. The CDR3 region is CASSLRGDNEQFF. The CDR3 DNA sequence: TGTGCCAGCAGCTTAAGGGGGGACAATGAGCAGTTCTTC.

This chain connects TRBV18 to TRBJ2-3, with TRBD2 as a possible D gene (5 bases). V gave up 4 bases and J gave up 0 bases, with 8 bases separating them. The CDR3 loop spans 14 amino acids. The germline gives CDR1 KGHSH, CDR2 LQKENI. CDR3 nucleotides: TGTGCCAGCTCACAGGAGGCTAGCACAGATACGCAGTATTTT. Translated: CASSQEASTDTQYF.

V and J are TRBV19 and TRBJ1-1; a possible D gene is TRBD1 (5 bases). Germline CDR1 and CDR2: LNHDA and SQIVND (reference sequence). This CDR3 contains 10 residues. V shed 7 bases and J shed 8 bases, with 8 bases lying between them. CDR3 protein: CASKRGEAFF. The DNA of the CDR3 is TGTGCCAGTAAAAGGGGCGAAGCTTTCTTT. Together with reference TRBV19 and TRBJ1-1, the CDR3 gives the full variable domain: DGGITQSPKYLFRKEGQNVTLSCEQNLNHDAMYWYRQDPGQGLRLIYYSQIVNDFQKGDIAEGYSVSREKKESFPLTVTSAQKNPTAFYLCASKRGEAFFGQGTRLTVV.

The chain couples TRBV12-3 or TRBV12-4 to TRBJ2-7; TRBD1 might be the D (5 bases). The V gene lost 1 base and the J gene lost 2 bases, with 6 bases spanning the gap. This CDR3 comprises 13 residues. CDR3 in amino acids: CASSLGQTYEQYF. CDR3 sequence (DNA): TGTGCCAGCAGTTTAGGACAGACCTACGAGCAGTACTTC.

This chain joins TRBV6-2 or TRBV6-3 and TRBJ2-3, with 12 bases lining up with TRBD2. Trimming cost V 2 bases and J 4 bases; bases outside gene matches: 4. CDR1 is MNHEY and CDR2 is SVGEGT in the germline V gene. The CDR3 runs 16 residues. The CDR3 loop is CASSYPSGRGADTQYF. Written as DNA, the CDR3 is TGTGCCAGCAGTTACCCTAGCGGGAGGGGCGCAGATACGCAGTATTTT.

The chain uses TRBV20-1 and TRBJ2-7, with D possibly matching TRBD2 (5 bases). The V end was cut by 5 bases, the J end by 0 bases, with 8 bases between. Germline CDR1 reads DFQATT; CDR2 reads SNEGSKA (reference sequence). The CDR3 has 12 residues. CDR3 DNA: TGCAGTGCTGCTAGCACCTCCTACGAGCAGTACGTC. It encodes CSAASTSYEQYV.

The chain is built from TRBV20-1 and TRBJ2-6, with D unclear. The CDR3 has 15 amino acids. Germline CDR1 and CDR2: DFQATT and SNEGSKA (reference sequence). Trimming took off 6 bases at V and 1 base at J, with 13 bases between the two ends. DNA for the CDR3: TGCAGTGCCCTTCGGAAGGAATCTGGGGCCAACGTCCTGACTTTC. Translation gives CSALRKESGANVLTF.

The chain uses TRBV29-1 and TRBJ2-7, with 7 bases matching TRBD1. Germline lookup yields CDR1 SQVTM and CDR2 ANQGSEA. The ends lost 2 bases at V and 2 bases at J; junction bases unmatched: 9. The CDR3 sequence is 15 residues long. CDR3 sequence reads: CSVEPTGNPAYEQYF. In DNA, the CDR3 is TGCAGCGTTGAACCGACAGGGAATCCCGCCTACGAGCAGTACTTC.

The J gene is TRBJ2-6, the V gene TRBV21-1; the table assigns TRBD2, which was not confirmed against the DNA. TRBV21-1 is a listed pseudogene. The CDR3 extends over 15 amino acids. CDR3 nucleotides: TGTGCCAGCCAAAAGGGAGGGTCTGGGGCCAACGTCCTGACTTTC. Amino acid sequence: CASQKGGSGANVLTF.

The gene calls are TRBV23-1 and TRBJ2-7, with 7 bases lining up with TRBD2. TRBV23-1 is marked as an open reading frame, function uncertain. This CDR3 contains 18 residues. The V and J ends lost 2 bases and 3 bases, in that order; junction bases with no gene match: 16. CDR3 sequence (DNA): TGCGCCAGCAGTCAACCCCGACTAGCAGGAGGGCCGGACTACGAGCAGTACTTC. This gives the protein CASSQPRLAGGPDYEQYF.

The chain carries TRBV29-1 and TRBJ2-2; no clear D gene. The CDR3 is made up of 14 amino acids. V shed 3 bases and J shed 4 bases, with 12 bases lying between them. From germline, CDR1 is SQVTM and CDR2 ANQGSEA. This CDR3 reads CSVENRWSTGELFF. In DNA, the CDR3 is TGCAGCGTTGAGAACAGATGGAGCACCGGGGAGCTGTTTTTT.

This chain uses TRBV29-1 with TRBJ2-5; 10 bases align to TRBD2. There are 14 residues in the CDR3. Trimming took 7 bases from V and 5 from J; bases not matched to a gene: 10. Germline values: CDR1 SQVTM, CDR2 ANQGSEA. CDR3 region: CSAISLAGVETQYF. CDR3 DNA sequence: TGCAGCGCAATTAGCCTAGCGGGGGTGGAGACCCAGTACTTC.

V gene TRBV4-1 combines with J gene TRBJ2-1; D is uncertain. The V end was cut by 0 bases, the J end by 9 bases, with 9 bases between. The V gene's germline CDR1 is MGHRA and CDR2 YSYEKL. The CDR3 loop spans 13 amino acids. The CDR3 sequence: CASSQERRSEQFF. CDR3 sequence (DNA): TGCGCCAGCAGCCAAGAACGTCGTAGTGAGCAGTTCTTC.

In its sample, this clonotype was seen a few times. The rearrangement uses TRBV18 and TRBJ2-1, with 10 bases matching TRBD2. The V segment lost 0 bases and the J segment 12 bases; nucleotides outside the gene matches: 8. The CDR3 contains 15 residues. Germline CDR1 and CDR2: KGHSH and LQKENI. CDR3 coding DNA: TGTGCCAGCTCACCACCGGCCCTAGCGGGGGATTCGCAGTTCTTC. This encodes CASSPPALAGDSQFF.

In DNA form, the CDR3 reads TGTGCCAGCTCACCACCCGGCAGGGCTTACGAGCAGTACTTC. It is translated as CASSPPGRAYEQYF. The chain has TRBV18 and TRBJ2-7, with a weak D call TRBD1 (5 bases). The CDR3 spans 14 residues. CDR1 is KGHSH, CDR2 LQKENI, per germline. V gave up 0 bases and J gave up 4 bases, with 10 bases separating them.

J is TRBJ2-2 and V is TRBV5-4; D remains unclear. The V end was cut by 0 bases, the J end by 6 bases, with 9 bases between. CDR3 length: 14 amino acids. Germline V gene lookup returns CDR1 SGHNT and CDR2 YYREEE (reference sequence). CDR3 DNA sequence: TGTGCCAGCAGCTTGGCCGGTTTGGCCGGGGAGCTGTTTTTT. Protein: CASSLAGLAGELFF.

The chain is built from TRBV7-2 and TRBJ1-5, with D possibly matching TRBD1 (5 bases). CDR1 is SGHTA, CDR2 FQGNSA, per germline. Deletions cut 2 bases from V and 3 bases from J, with 14 bases between. The CDR3 totals 16 residues. CDR3 in amino acids: CASSLYGMGDNQPQHF. DNA for the CDR3: TGTGCCAGCAGCTTATATGGGATGGGGGACAATCAGCCCCAGCATTTT. The full variable domain, completed using reference TRBV7-2 and TRBJ1-5, is GAGVSQSPSNKVTEKGKDVELRCDPISGHTALYWYRQSLGQGLEFLIYFQGNSAPDKSGLPSDRFSAERTGGSVSTLTIQRTQQEDSAVYLCASSLYGMGDNQPQHFGDGTRLSIL.

The genes are TRBV29-1 and TRBJ1-2, with D maybe TRBD1 (5 bases). V was cut by 1 base and J by 8 bases, with 14 bases left in between. CDR3 length: 13 residues. Germline V gives CDR1 SQVTM, CDR2 ANQGSEA. The CDR3 spells CSVEVRARPGYTF. The DNA for the CDR3 is TGCAGCGTTGAAGTCAGGGCACGACCCGGCTACACCTTC.

The chain couples TRBV2 to TRBJ2-5; weak D call: TRBD2 (5 bases). Per the germline V gene, CDR1 is SNHLY and CDR2 is FYNNEI. With 4 bases removed from V and 3 bases from J, the gap between germline ends came to 9 bases. CDR3 length: 13 amino acids. The CDR3 loop is CASSGSGKETQYF. The DNA for the CDR3 is TGTGCCAGCAGTGGGTCCGGGAAAGAGACCCAGTACTTC.

This sequence joins TRBV5-6 and TRBJ2-1; D unresolved. The CDR3 is 11 residues long. CDR1 and CDR2 from the germline V gene are SGHDT and YYEEEE. V dropped 2 bases and J dropped 8 bases, with 5 bases sitting between them. CDR3 DNA sequence: TGTGCCAGCAGCTTTATAGATGAGCAGTTCTTC. Its protein is CASSFIDEQFF.